What follows is one T cell receptor (beta chain) and its context. As yet, its antigen is unknown. The V gene lost 3 bases and the J gene lost 7 bases, with 10 bases spanning the gap. This CDR3 has 14 amino acids. The data derive from a study of vaccination and CD4 T cells after COVID-19. Overall study findings and caveats: Recorded median SARS-CoV-2-reactive clonotype numbers increased from approximately 21 to 40 without reaching significance.

Sequence data for DNA of cultured CD4+ T cells were generated by the Oncomine TCR Beta short-read assay. Via MiXCR, TCRdb re-called the PCR reads, giving one row per CDR3 protein. The table has 15,000 to 20,000 distinct CDR3 sequences, 43% seen once; the top ten hold 5.7%. As for treatment: roughly ten-day PBMC culture with coronavirus spike peptide pools or control peptides (ViraFEST assay). The source was CD4+ T cells from blood, cultured in vitro, collected before SARS-CoV-2 vaccination. The V call is TRBV12-3 or TRBV12-4, the J call TRBJ1-6, with D possibly being TRBD1 (6 bases). The source is a human donor who had recovered from COVID-19. The chain's CDR3 is CASSFGGRNSPLHF. The CDR3 DNA sequence: TGTGCCAGCAGTTTCGGGGGCCGGAATTCACCCCTCCACTTT.